This section outlines one T cell receptor beta chain sequence together with its context. Its specificity is unknown. The data belong to a study of T cells in localized non-small cell lung cancer. Germline CDR1 SGDLS, CDR2 YYNGEE. V dropped 3 bases and J dropped 4 bases, with 20 bases sitting between them. The CDR3 has 16 amino acids. Clones were read by immunoSEQ multiplex PCR, and TCRdb kept only the in-frame ones, dropping some. The table includes roughly 24,000 clones, more than 85% detected once. Study-level findings and limits: Appearance in adjacent lung was seen for a median approximately 60 of the top 100 tumor clones. Uninvolved adjacent lung had the highest recorded T cell clonality, with tumor below it. Higher adjacent-lung clonality was associated with shorter survival. The study sequenced only one region of the tumor. As a result, intratumor heterogeneity could not be excluded and remains possible.

The sequence was collected from a female donor older than 55 with stage II squamous cell lung carcinoma. The sample in question was peripheral blood, obtained before any cancer treatment. The chain carries TRBV9 and TRBJ2-7; D may be TRBD2 (6 bases). The CDR3 is CASSGGAFRGNYEQYF. CDR3 bases: TGTGCCAGCAGCGGGGGCGCGTTTCGCGGGAATTACGAGCAGTACTTC.